Below, 9 T cell receptor beta chains from the same sample are listed, as sequenced in a study of CD8+ T cells in alopecia areata. Extracted RNA was reverse transcribed into cDNA, the sequencing template. Sequencing was performed with immunoSEQ multiplex PCR; in TCRdb, only in-frame clones are kept and a portion is missing. The table has about 120,000 clones, over 60% seen once; the top ten hold about 3%. Sample: CD4+ T cells sorted from blood. These TCRs come from a human donor in good health.

V gene TRBV29-1 combines with J gene TRBJ2-1; D possibly corresponds to TRBD1 (7 bases). Germline-derived CDR1 and CDR2 are SQVTM and ANQGSEA. Trimming removed 4 bases at V and 1 base at J, with 11 bases between. This CDR3 contains 14 residues. In DNA, the CDR3 is TGCAGCGTTGCAGGGGGGTCATCCTACAATGAGCAGTTCTTC. It yields the protein CSVAGGSSYNEQFF.

The chain links TRBV29-1 to TRBJ1-3; a weak D match, TRBD1 (6 bases). The germline CDR1 and CDR2 sequences are SQVTM and ANQGSEA. The CDR3 has 14 amino acids. V shed 4 bases and J shed 0 bases, with 10 bases lying between them. This CDR3 is CSVVDSSSGNTIYF. The CDR3 nucleotides are TGCAGCGTTGTGGACAGCAGCTCTGGAAACACCATATATTTT.

This clone was found a few times. The V call is TRBV6-5, the J call TRBJ1-5; D gene uncertain. Germline CDR1 MNHEY, CDR2 SVGAGI. The CDR3 is 13 amino acids. The V and J ends lost 8 bases and 1 base respectively, with 9 bases between them. CDR3 protein: CASRPGSNQPQHF. The DNA for the CDR3 is TGTGCCAGCCGCCCGGGGAGCAATCAGCCCCAGCATTTT.

The CDR3 region has the DNA TGTGCCAGCAGCTCGGTTGATGGGACTATATACGAGCAGTACTTC. This encodes CASSSVDGTIYEQYF. V is TRBV28 and J is TRBJ2-7, with 7 bases identical to TRBD2. CDR3 length equals 15 residues. The germline V gene encodes CDR1 MDHEN and CDR2 SYDVKM. The V and J ends lost 6 bases and 4 bases, in that order; junction bases with no gene match: 12.

The rearrangement joins TRBV4-1 to TRBJ2-5, with TRBD1 matching 7 bases. V lost 3 bases and J lost 5; bases outside the gene matches: 6. This CDR3 region has 14 residues. From germline, CDR1 is MGHRA and CDR2 YSYEKL. The CDR3 sequence: CASSHRQGHETQYF. The CDR3 bases are TGCGCCAGCAGCCACCGACAGGGCCATGAGACCCAGTACTTC.

The J gene is TRBJ1-1, the V gene TRBV20-1, with D perhaps matching TRBD1 (5 bases). The CDR3 extends over 11 amino acids. CDR1 is DFQATT, CDR2 SNEGSKA, per germline (reference sequence). In nucleotides, the CDR3 is TGCAGAGGCGTCGGGGGCACTGAAGCTTTCTTT. Encoded protein: CRGVGGTEAFF.

The chain links TRBV13 to TRBJ2-1; tentatively, D is TRBD1 (7 bases). V lost 4 bases to trimming and J lost 8 bases, with 33 bases between them. CDR1 PRHDT and CDR2 FYEKMQ come from the germline V gene (reference sequence). This CDR3 has 20 residues. CDR3 sequence: CASSSLVRRGQGVAMDEQFF. The CDR3 region has the DNA TGTGCCAGCAGCTCCTTGGTGAGACGGGGGCAGGGGGTGGCTATGGATGAGCAGTTCTTC.

This clone was seen only a few times. The chain is built from TRBV9 and TRBJ1-1; D is undetermined. Deletions cut 3 bases from V and 3 bases from J, with 9 bases between. The CDR3 sequence is 13 residues long. The germline gives CDR1 SGDLS, CDR2 YYNGEE. The CDR3 loop reads CASSGDRDTEAFF. CDR3 nucleotide sequence: TGTGCCAGCAGCGGAGACCGGGACACTGAAGCTTTCTTT.

This clone was seen a few times. The sample holds other DNA sequences that translate to the same CDR3. The V call is TRBV5-1, the J call TRBJ2-7; D possibly matches TRBD1 or TRBD2 (5 bases each). Trimming shortened V by 4 bases and J by 1 base, and 9 bases separated the two germline ends. The CDR3 is 13 amino acids. Germline V gene sequence: CDR1 SGHRS, CDR2 YFSETQ. CDR3 protein: CASSRDGSYEQYF. For the CDR3, the DNA is TGCGCCAGCAGCAGGGACGGATCCTACGAGCAGTACTTC.